Sequencing of this T cell receptor (beta chain) was carried out in a study of blood T cell repertoires in COVID-19. Study-level background: Material from acute and convalescent COVID-19 was sourced from the United States, Italy and Spain. T cells, B-cell-depleted T cells, or PBMCs supplied cDNA or gDNA.

This clone was counted only a few times. Using immunoSEQ multiplex PCR, the repertoire was profiled, and TCRdb retains in-frame clones only, with some absent. The data contain fewer than 200,000 clones, approximately 85% of them seen just once; the ten biggest clones take up approximately 1.3%. Germline V gene lookup returns CDR1 SGHTA and CDR2 FQGTGA. The J segment lost 7 bases and the V segment lost 4 bases, leaving 8 bases of the junction unmatched. The CDR3 has 14 residues. The receptor was derived from a man in his sixties who had recovered from COVID-19. The sample consisted of peripheral blood. The chain joins TRBV7-3 to TRBJ2-3; 7 nucleotides line up with TRBD2. The CDR3 region is CASSSGLEPNTQYF. The CDR3 region has the DNA TGTGCCAGCAGCTCCGGACTAGAACCCAATACGCAGTATTTT.